Below, 23 T cell receptor beta chains from the same sample are listed, as sequenced in a study of human T cells and chemical hapten exposure. As to time point: patch test 2, 6 weeks after DPC sensitization. Treatment meaning: therapeutic diphenylcyclopropenone sensitization with weekly scalp DPC. TCRdb fed the RACE reads into MiXCR, producing one record per CDR3 protein. The sample carries about 100,000 distinct CDR3 sequences, over 10% recorded once. Sequencing used whole blood, obtained in connection with sensitization to the hapten diphenylcyclopropenone (DPC). All receptors come from a woman aged 40-49 years with alopecia areata. Some clones in this sample may be carry-over from other donors' samples.

This clonotype was observed many times. The genes are TRBV6-2 or TRBV6-3 and TRBJ2-7; TRBD2 matches 11 bases. The CDR3 spans 15 residues. V gave up 6 bases and J gave up 2 bases; unmatched junction bases: 6. Per germline, CDR1 MNHEY and CDR2 SVGEGT. The CDR3 DNA reads TGTGCCAGCAGCCCCGCGGGACTAGCGGCCTACGAGCAGTACTTC. Its translation: CASSPAGLAAYEQYF.

A few counts support this clonotype. This sequence joins TRBV5-6 and TRBJ2-3; D not resolved. The V and J ends lost 6 bases and 5 bases respectively, with 13 bases between them. The CDR3 runs to 13 residues. Germline CDR1 reads SGHDT; CDR2 reads YYEEEE. CDR3 nucleotides: TGTGCCAGCACATATTCGCCGAAAGATACGCAGTATTTT. As protein: CASTYSPKDTQYF.

This chain uses TRBV6-2 or TRBV6-3 with TRBJ2-3; 13 positions agree with TRBD2. V gave up 4 bases and J gave up 4 bases; unmatched junction bases: 14. CDR3 size: 19 residues. Germline V gene data show CDR1 as MNHEY and CDR2 as SVGEGT. The CDR3 sequence: CASSSTRTGTSGKADTQYF. In DNA, the CDR3 is TGTGCCAGCAGTTCCACCCGCACCGGGACTAGCGGGAAAGCAGATACGCAGTATTTT.

The chain couples TRBV27 to TRBJ2-7, with TRBD1 as a possible D gene (6 bases). The CDR3 consists of 14 residues. Germline V gene data show CDR1 as MNHEY and CDR2 as SMNVEV (reference sequence). The V gene lost 5 bases and the J gene lost 2 bases, with 13 bases spanning the gap. As DNA, the CDR3 is TGTGCCAGCAGTCCCGGACAGATAACCTACGAGCAGTACTTC. Protein product: CASSPGQITYEQYF.

This clonotype was counted at least ten times. The rearrangement uses TRBV24-1 and TRBJ2-2; maybe TRBD1 (5 bases). The CDR3 consists of 13 residues. V was trimmed by 10 bases and J by 1 base, leaving 9 bases between them. CDR1 is KGHDR and CDR2 is SFDVKD in the germline V gene. In DNA, the CDR3 is TGTGCCACAGGCGGACAGAACACCGGGGAGCTGTTTTTT. This gives the protein CATGGQNTGELFF.

The sample holds one count of this clonotype. The chain carries TRBV27 and TRBJ1-6; 12 bases are shared with TRBD1. The CDR3 totals 15 residues. Germline CDR1 MNHEY, CDR2 SMNVEV (reference sequence). The V and J ends lost 3 bases and 10 bases, in that order; junction bases with no gene match: 4. CDR3 in amino acids: CASSLEGQGASPLHF. In DNA, the CDR3 is TGTGCCAGCAGTTTGGAGGGACAGGGGGCCTCACCCCTCCACTTT.

This clonotype occurred many times. This chain connects TRBV10-2 to TRBJ2-7, with TRBD1 matching 7 bases. J lost 7 bases, V lost 4 bases, and 4 bases had no gene match. The CDR3 sequence is 12 residues long. Germline V gene data show CDR1 as WSHSY and CDR2 as SAAADI. The CDR3 here is CASSVQGPEQYF. CDR3 coding DNA: TGCGCCAGCAGTGTACAGGGGCCTGAGCAGTACTTC.

This clonotype was recorded at least ten times. This rearrangement joins TRBV15 to TRBJ2-7; weak D call: TRBD1 (5 bases). The CDR3 totals 14 residues. The germline gives CDR1 LNHNV, CDR2 YYDKDF (reference sequence). V lost 0 bases, J lost 6 bases, and 12 bases lay in between. CDR3 nucleotide sequence: TGTGCCACCAGCAGAGATCAGGGAACAGCCGAGCAGTACTTC. This codes for CATSRDQGTAEQYF.

CDR3 amino acids: CASSLNARPSEQYF. The CDR3 DNA is TGTGCCAGCAGCTTAAACGCCCGTCCTAGCGAGCAGTACTTC. The rearrangement links TRBV11-2 to TRBJ2-7; unclear D gene. Looked up from germline, CDR1 is SGHAT and CDR2 is FQNNGV. The V gene lost 2 bases and the J gene lost 6 bases, with 14 bases spanning the gap. The CDR3 has 14 amino acids.

A few counts support this clonotype. V and J are TRBV29-1 and TRBJ2-5; D uncertain. The germline gives CDR1 SQVTM, CDR2 ANQGSEA. Trimming shortened V by 1 base and J by 7 bases, and 10 bases separated the two germline ends. The CDR3 is 12 residues long. CDR3 residues: CSVEGFPGTQYF. CDR3 coding DNA: TGCAGCGTTGAAGGATTCCCGGGGACCCAGTACTTC.

There are a few counts of this clonotype. The J gene is TRBJ2-1, the V gene TRBV5-4; 7 bases map to TRBD2. CDR3 size: 15 residues. V shed 0 bases, J shed 6 bases, and the junction held 6 bases outside the gene matches. CDR1 is SGHNT, CDR2 YYREEE, per germline (reference sequence). In DNA, the CDR3 is TGTGCCAGCAGCTTGGCGGGGGGACTTTCCAATGAGCAGTTCTTC. Encoded protein: CASSLAGGLSNEQFF. Filled out from reference TRBV5-4 and TRBJ2-1, the complete variable domain reads ETGVTQSPTHLIKTRGQQVTLRCSSQSGHNTVSWYQQALGQGPQFIFQYYREEENGRGNFPPRFSGLQFPNYSSELNVNALELDDSALYLCASSLAGGLSNEQFFGPGTRLTVL.

This clonotype was observed a few times. J is TRBJ2-7 and V is TRBV10-1; 10 nucleotides line up with TRBD1. Trimming removed 0 bases from V and 2 bases from J; junction bases left unmatched: 1. This CDR3 has 15 amino acids. In germline, CDR1 is WNHNN, CDR2 SYGVQD (reference sequence). As DNA, the CDR3 is TGCGCCAGCAGTGAGTCCGGGACAGGGGCCTACGAGCAGTACTTC. Protein product: CASSESGTGAYEQYF.

In this sample, this clonotype turned up a few times. V and J are TRBV20-1 and TRBJ1-1; D possibly corresponds to TRBD1 (5 bases). Germline CDR1 and CDR2: DFQATT and SNEGSKA (reference sequence). V was cut by 0 bases and J by 4 bases, with 12 bases left in between. The CDR3 contains 14 residues. CDR3 region: CSARDRGSGTEAFF. The CDR3 DNA reads TGCAGTGCTAGAGATAGGGGTTCGGGCACTGAAGCTTTCTTT.

In this sample, this clonotype turned up many times. The rearrangement links TRBV7-6 to TRBJ2-2, with D tentatively TRBD1 (5 bases). Deletions cut 1 base from V and 5 bases from J, with 14 bases between. Germline CDR1 and CDR2: SGHVS and FNYEAQ. The CDR3 spans 16 residues. CDR3 in amino acids: CASSLETQGLTGELFF. The CDR3 DNA reads as TGTGCCAGCAGCTTAGAGACCCAGGGCCTAACCGGGGAGCTGTTTTTT.

This clonotype was picked up many times. This rearrangement joins TRBV28 to TRBJ2-7, with TRBD1 identical over 10 bases. V shed 7 bases, J shed 4 bases, and the junction held 10 bases outside the gene matches. CDR1 is MDHEN, CDR2 SYDVKM, per germline. The CDR3 sequence is 15 residues long. CDR3 loop: CASISRDRGIYEQYF. The CDR3 region has the DNA TGTGCCAGCATTAGCCGGGACAGGGGAATTTACGAGCAGTACTTC.

This clonotype was picked up many times. This sequence joins TRBV12-3 or TRBV12-4 and TRBJ2-1; no firm D call. The CDR3 loop spans 11 amino acids. Trimming took off 5 bases at V and 7 bases at J, with 6 bases between the two ends. This CDR3 reads CASSPQNEQFF. The CDR3 DNA reads TGTGCCAGCAGTCCCCAAAATGAGCAGTTCTTC.

The chain joins TRBV2 to TRBJ1-1, with D possibly TRBD1 on 5 matching bases. The CDR3 totals 14 residues. The V gene's germline CDR1 is SNHLY and CDR2 FYNNEI. Between the trimmed V and J ends, which lost 6 bases and 3 bases, there was a span of 14 bases. In DNA form, the CDR3 reads TGTGCCAGCAGGCAACAGGCAATCTACACTGAAGCTTTCTTT. It translates to CASRQQAIYTEAFF.

This chain uses TRBV28 with TRBJ2-1; 7 bases are shared with TRBD2. This CDR3 is built from 18 residues. From germline, CDR1 is MDHEN and CDR2 SYDVKM. Germline trimming cut 3 bases from V and 5 bases from J; bases unmatched to any gene: 16. The CDR3 protein is CASSFPAFGRELDNEQFF. The CDR3 DNA reads as TGTGCCAGCAGTTTCCCTGCTTTTGGGCGGGAGTTAGACAATGAGCAGTTCTTC.

Comment on this clonotype: This may arise from a read error, as a much more abundant clone is one base away. The CDR3 carries no conserved terminal phenylalanine or tryptophan, so it likely arises from a read error. The chain carries TRBV18 and TRBJ1-4; perhaps TRBD1 as D (6 bases). CDR1 is KGHSH and CDR2 is LQKENI in the germline V gene. This CDR3 has 15 residues. Trimming pared 3 bases from V and 4 bases from J, leaving 12 bases between. The DNA of the CDR3 is TGTGCCAGCTCACCCCTGGGCAGGGGTAATGAAAAACTGTTTCTT. Protein: CASSPLGRGNEKLFL.

J is TRBJ2-3 and V is TRBV6-5; 7 bases line up with TRBD1. The CDR3 is 16 residues long. Losses at the gene ends were 2 bases for V and 1 base for J; bases not matched to a gene: 6. Germline CDR1 and CDR2: MNHEY and SVGAGI. The CDR3, as DNA: TGTGCCAGCAGTTACACCTCCGGGACAGGCACAGATACGCAGTATTTT. Protein: CASSYTSGTGTDTQYF.

In its sample, this clonotype was seen many times. V gene TRBV18 combines with J gene TRBJ2-2, with D perhaps assigned TRBD1 or TRBD2 (5 bases each). Germline CDR1 and CDR2: KGHSH and LQKENI. The CDR3 consists of 17 residues. Trimming took 3 bases from V and 0 from J, leaving 14 bases between them. The chain's CDR3 is CASSPGPRTPNTGELFF. DNA for the CDR3: TGTGCCAGCTCACCGGGACCCCGAACGCCGAACACCGGGGAGCTGTTTTTT. The entire variable domain, with the rest obtained from reference TRBV18 and TRBJ2-2, is as follows: NAGVMQNPRHLVRRRGQEARLRCSPMKGHSHVYWYRQLPEEGLKFMVYLQKENIIDESGMPKERFSAEFPKEGPSILRIQQVVRGDSAAYFCASSPGPRTPNTGELFFGEGSRLTVL.

This clonotype was counted between two and nine times. The chain is built from TRBV20-1 and TRBJ2-7; D ambiguous. Trimming shortened V by 4 bases and J by 4 bases, and 11 bases separated the two germline ends. CDR1 is DFQATT and CDR2 is SNEGSKA in the germline V gene (reference sequence). The CDR3 is made up of 12 amino acids. CDR3 in DNA: TGCAGTGCTATCTCGACGGTTTACGAGCAGTACTTC. This encodes CSAISTVYEQYF.

This clonotype was detected a few times. This chain connects TRBV7-9 to TRBJ1-6; 9 bases line up with TRBD1. Germline CDR1 SEHNR, CDR2 FQNEAQ (reference sequence). Trimming at V came to 2 bases and at J to 4 bases, leaving 3 bases not matched to a gene. The CDR3 spans 16 residues. The CDR3 loop is CASSLIGQGYNSPLHF. As DNA, the CDR3 is TGTGCCAGCAGCTTAATCGGACAGGGGTATAATTCACCCCTCCACTTT.